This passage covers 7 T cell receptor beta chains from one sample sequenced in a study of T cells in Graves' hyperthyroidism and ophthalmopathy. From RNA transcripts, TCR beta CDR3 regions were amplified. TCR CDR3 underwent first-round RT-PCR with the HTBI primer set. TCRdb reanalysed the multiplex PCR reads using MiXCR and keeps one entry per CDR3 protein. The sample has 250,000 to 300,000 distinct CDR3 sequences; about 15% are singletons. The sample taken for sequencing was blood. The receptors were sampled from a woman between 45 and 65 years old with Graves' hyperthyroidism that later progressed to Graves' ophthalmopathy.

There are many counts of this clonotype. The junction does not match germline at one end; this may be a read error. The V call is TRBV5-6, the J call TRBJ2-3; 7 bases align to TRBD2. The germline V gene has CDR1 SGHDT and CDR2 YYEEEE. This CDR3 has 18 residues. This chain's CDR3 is CASNLRLASGLSTDTQYF. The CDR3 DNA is TGTGCCAGCAACTTGAGGTTGGCTAGCGGACTTAGCACAGATACGCAGTATTTT.

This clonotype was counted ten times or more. CDR3 sequence reads: CASSSRDSSYEQYF. CDR3 bases: TGCGCCAGCAGCTCCCGGGACAGCTCCTACGAGCAGTACTTC. The gene calls are TRBV5-1 and TRBJ2-7; TRBD1 aligns across 7 bases. From germline, CDR1 is SGHRS and CDR2 YFSETQ. The CDR3 is 14 residues long. Trimming removed 3 bases from V and 0 bases from J; junction bases left unmatched: 3.

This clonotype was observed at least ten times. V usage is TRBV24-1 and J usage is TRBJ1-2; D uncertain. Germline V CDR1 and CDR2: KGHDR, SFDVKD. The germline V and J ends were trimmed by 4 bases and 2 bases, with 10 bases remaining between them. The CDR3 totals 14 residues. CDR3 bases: TGTGCCACCAGTGACCCAGGTACCAACTATGGCTACACCTTC. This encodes CATSDPGTNYGYTF.

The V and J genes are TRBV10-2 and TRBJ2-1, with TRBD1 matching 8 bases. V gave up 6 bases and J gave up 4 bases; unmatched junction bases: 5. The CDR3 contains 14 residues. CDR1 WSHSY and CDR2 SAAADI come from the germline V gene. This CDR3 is CASRGDRTYNEQFF. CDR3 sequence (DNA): TGCGCCAGCAGAGGGGACAGGACGTACAATGAGCAGTTCTTC.

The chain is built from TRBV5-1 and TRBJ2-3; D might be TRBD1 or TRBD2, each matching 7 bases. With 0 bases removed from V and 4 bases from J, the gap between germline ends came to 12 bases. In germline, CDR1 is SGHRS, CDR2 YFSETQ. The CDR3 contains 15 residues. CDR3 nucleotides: TGCGCCAGCAGCTTGGCCCAGGGGGGGGCAGATACGCAGTATTTT. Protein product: CASSLAQGGADTQYF.

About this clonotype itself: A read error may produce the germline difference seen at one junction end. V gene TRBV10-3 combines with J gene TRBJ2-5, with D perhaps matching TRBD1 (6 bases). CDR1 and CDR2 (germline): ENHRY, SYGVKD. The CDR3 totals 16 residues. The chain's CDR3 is CAISKSQGLRPETQYF. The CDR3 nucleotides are TGTGCCATCAGTAAGTCGCAGGGGCTTAGGCCAGAGACCCAGTACTTC.

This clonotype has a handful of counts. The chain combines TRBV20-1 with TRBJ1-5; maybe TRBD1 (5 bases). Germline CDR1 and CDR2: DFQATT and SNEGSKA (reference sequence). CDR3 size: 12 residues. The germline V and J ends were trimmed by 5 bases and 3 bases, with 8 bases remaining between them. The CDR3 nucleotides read TGCAGTGCTCAGACAGCCAATCAGCCCCAGCATTTT. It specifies CSAQTANQPQHF.